These 9 T cell receptor beta chains originate from one sample sequenced in a study of tumor-infiltrating lymphocytes in primary liver carcinoma. A constant-region primer primed TCR beta cDNA synthesis from 450 to 550 ng of total RNA. Nested multiplex PCR, run for three rounds with slightly modified ARM-PCR, yielded TCR beta libraries. Two initial PCR rounds of roughly 10 cycles each paired TRBV1-TRBV30 forward primers with a C-beta reverse primer. TCRdb ran MiXCR on the multiplex PCR reads and lists one entry per CDR3 protein. The table has some 180,000 distinct CDR3 sequences, about 60% seen once. In addition to blood RNA drawn from unsorted whole blood, germline DNA was extracted. The sample consisted of peripheral blood. The receptor source for this set is a man aged 35 to 55 with primary liver carcinoma and hepatitis B virus infection.

This chain connects TRBV25-1 to TRBJ2-7; 8 bases agree with TRBD2. The CDR3 has 15 residues. Trimming removed 2 bases from V and 4 bases from J; junction bases left unmatched: 7. Germline V lookup: CDR1 MGHDK, CDR2 SYGVNS. In nucleotides, the CDR3 is TGTGCCAGCAGTGAACCCAGCGGGAGCTCTTACGAGCAGTACTTC. This sequence encodes CASSEPSGSSYEQYF.

The chain is built from TRBV4-2 and TRBJ2-5; 9 bases match TRBD2. J gave up 3 bases and V 7 bases, and 9 bases lay outside the gene matches. Germline values: CDR1 LGHNA, CDR2 YNFKEQ. The CDR3 is made up of 15 amino acids. The CDR3 loop reads CASTSETSGEETQYF. The DNA of the CDR3 is TGTGCCAGCACCTCAGAGACTAGCGGTGAAGAGACCCAGTACTTC.

The CDR3 coding sequence is TGCAGCGTTTCAGACGGAATGAACACTGAAGCTTTCTTT. This gives the protein CSVSDGMNTEAFF. This chain joins TRBV29-1 and TRBJ1-1; D not resolved. CDR1 SQVTM and CDR2 ANQGSEA come from the germline V gene. The length of the CDR3 is 13 residues. Trimming took off 5 bases at V and 0 bases at J, with 10 bases between the two ends.

On this clonotype itself: This could be a read error, since a much larger clone is one nucleotide away. This rearrangement joins TRBV11-2 to TRBJ1-3, with D perhaps matching TRBD1 (6 bases). Germline CDR1 reads SGHAT; CDR2 reads FQNNGV. The CDR3 contains 14 residues. This CDR3 is CASSLGGPGNTMYF. CDR3 DNA: TGTGCCAGCAGCTTGGGGGGGCCTGGAAACACCATGTATTTT.

This clonotype was seen repeatedly, ten times or more. The rearrangement links TRBV11-1 to TRBJ2-2, with 8 bases aligning to TRBD2. The V and J ends lost 4 bases and 4 bases, in that order; junction bases with no gene match: 11. CDR1 is SGHAT, CDR2 FQDESV, per germline (reference sequence). This CDR3 is 17 amino acids long. CDR3 sequence reads: CASSSLGLAGLTGELFF. The CDR3 bases are TGTGCCAGCAGCTCGCTTGGTCTAGCGGGTCTCACCGGGGAGCTGTTTTTT.

The CDR3 DNA reads as TGCGCCAGCAGCGTGAACCTAGCGGAAGAGACCCAGTACTTC. Protein sequence: CASSVNLAEETQYF. The chain uses TRBV5-1 and TRBJ2-5; 7 bases are shared with TRBD2. Germline CDR1 and CDR2: SGHRS and YFSETQ. The ends lost 4 bases at V and 3 bases at J; junction bases unmatched: 6. The CDR3 is 14 amino acids.

At least ten counts were recorded for this clonotype. The genes are TRBV6-5 and TRBJ1-4; 9 bases agree with TRBD1. The CDR3 covers 14 residues. J lost 6 bases, V lost 6 bases, and 5 bases had no gene match. CDR1 is MNHEY, CDR2 SVGAGI, per germline. Here the CDR3 reads CASRTGGGDEKLFF. CDR3 sequence (DNA): TGTGCCAGCAGAACAGGGGGCGGTGATGAAAAACTGTTTTTT.

The chain joins TRBV10-3 to TRBJ2-1, with 9 nucleotides matching TRBD1. Germline CDR1 reads ENHRY; CDR2 reads SYGVKD. This CDR3 is built from 19 residues. V was pared by 6 bases and J by 4 bases, with 19 bases of the junction left unmatched. The CDR3 region is CAISRRFHPGQGLYNEQFF. The CDR3 DNA reads as TGTGCCATCAGCCGAAGATTTCATCCGGGACAGGGATTATACAATGAGCAGTTCTTC.

This clonotype was seen at least ten times. The genes are TRBV29-1 and TRBJ2-2, with a possible D match to TRBD2 (6 bases). The V end lost 5 bases, the J end lost 6 bases, and 7 bases lay between the germline ends. The CDR3 runs 11 residues. Per germline, CDR1 SQVTM and CDR2 ANQGSEA. CDR3 region: CSVTSSGELFF. The CDR3 DNA sequence: TGCAGCGTTACTAGCTCCGGGGAGCTGTTTTTT.